The 13 T cell receptor beta chains reported below all come from one sample, sequenced in a study of T-cell reconstitution after alpha-beta-depleted transplantation in children. The authors prepared the TCRbeta library with unique molecular identifiers. MiXCR, run by TCRdb on the PCR reads, gives a single entry per CDR3 protein. This sample carries over 200,000 distinct CDR3 sequences, under 9.5% of them seen once, and the ten largest clones take roughly 6.2%. The sequencing here drew on PBMCs from the stem cell graft donor, taken from the stem cell graft. These receptors all come from a human donor who donated a stem cell graft to a child with acute lymphoblastic leukemia.

At least ten counts were recorded for this clonotype. This chain joins TRBV5-1 and TRBJ1-1; D not certain. The length of the CDR3 is 12 residues. The germline V gene encodes CDR1 SGHRS and CDR2 YFSETQ. The germline V and J ends were trimmed by 0 bases and 4 bases, with 4 bases remaining between them. The chain's CDR3 is CASSLVPTEAFF. The CDR3 DNA reads TGCGCCAGCAGCTTGGTCCCCACTGAAGCTTTCTTT.

Here the CDR3 DNA reads TGTGCCAGCAGCTTGGCGGCGGGAACCTCGAACACCGGGGAGCTGTTTTTT. Its translation: CASSLAAGTSNTGELFF. V gene TRBV5-4 combines with J gene TRBJ2-2, with D perhaps TRBD2 (6 bases). CDR1 SGHNT and CDR2 YYREEE come from the germline V gene (reference sequence). The CDR3 is made up of 17 amino acids. V lost 0 bases and J 0 bases, leaving 12 bases between the germline ends.

This clonotype was counted only a few times. This chain links TRBV7-9 with TRBJ1-1; weak D call: TRBD1 (5 bases). This CDR3 has 14 residues. The germline CDR1 and CDR2 sequences are SEHNR and FQNEAQ (reference sequence). V was pared by 4 bases and J by 7 bases, with 16 bases between. In nucleotides, the CDR3 is TGTGCCAGCAGCTGGGGGGGTGGCGGTGATGAAGCTTTCTTT. This codes for CASSWGGGGDEAFF.

This clonotype turned up a few times. CDR3 bases: TGCAGTGCTAGGACTAGCGTCTACAATGAGCAGTTCTTC. This gives the protein CSARTSVYNEQFF. The rearrangement uses TRBV20-1 and TRBJ2-1, with 8 bases lining up with TRBD2. CDR3 length equals 13 residues. CDR1 is DFQATT and CDR2 is SNEGSKA in the germline V gene (reference sequence). J lost 3 bases, V lost 3 bases, and 1 base had no gene match.

This clonotype was detected ten times or more. V usage is TRBV7-9 and J usage is TRBJ2-7; D not resolved. The CDR3 covers 12 residues. Germline lookup yields CDR1 SEHNR and CDR2 FQNEAQ (reference sequence). V lost 3 bases and J lost 7, with 10 bases in between. CDR3 nucleotides: TGTGCCAGCAGCTTCTCCCCGGTGGAGCAGTACTTC. It codes for CASSFSPVEQYF.

This chain uses TRBV29-1 with TRBJ1-2; D not certain. This CDR3 has 11 residues. V was cut by 3 bases and J by 4 bases, with 6 bases left in between. The germline V gene has CDR1 SQVTM and CDR2 ANQGSEA. CDR3 residues: CSVDEGYGYTF. CDR3 coding DNA: TGCAGCGTTGATGAGGGCTATGGCTACACCTTC. The whole variable domain, filled in from reference TRBV29-1 and TRBJ1-2, reads SAVISQKPSRDICQRGTSLTIQCQVDSQVTMMFWYRQQPGQSLTLIATANQGSEATYESGFVIDKFPISRPNLTFSTLTVSNMSPEDSSIYLCSVDEGYGYTFGSGTRLTVV.

This clonotype was detected a few times. The chain couples TRBV7-9 to TRBJ2-1; 8 bases are shared with TRBD1. The CDR3 contains 16 residues. From germline, CDR1 is SEHNR and CDR2 FQNEAQ (reference sequence). Germline trimming cut 5 bases from V and 4 bases from J; bases unmatched to any gene: 10. Here the CDR3 DNA reads TGTGCCAGCAGCCCCCCGACAGGGGAGAATTACAATGAGCAGTTCTTC. Its translation: CASSPPTGENYNEQFF.

This clonotype was found a few times. This sequence joins TRBV20-1 and TRBJ2-3, with TRBD2 identical over 11 bases. From germline, CDR1 is DFQATT and CDR2 SNEGSKA (reference sequence). Losses at the gene ends were 5 bases for V and 1 base for J; bases not matched to a gene: 5. The CDR3 length is 15 residues. CDR3 region: CSAYSGGAGTDTQYF. In nucleotides, the CDR3 is TGCAGTGCTTATAGCGGGGGGGCGGGCACAGATACGCAGTATTTT.

This clonotype was seen a handful of times. The V call is TRBV24-1, the J call TRBJ2-3; a possible D gene is TRBD2 (6 bases). Per the germline V gene, CDR1 is KGHDR and CDR2 is SFDVKD. The V gene lost 5 bases and the J gene lost 2 bases, with 10 bases spanning the gap. The CDR3 totals 14 residues. The CDR3 reads CATSGRGSTDTQYF. CDR3 nucleotides: TGTGCCACCAGTGGGCGGGGATCCACAGATACGCAGTATTTT.

The rearrangement links TRBV6-1 to TRBJ2-7; possibly TRBD1 or TRBD2 for D (5 bases each). The CDR3 contains 15 residues. Trimming shortened V by 4 bases and J by 0 bases, and 13 bases separated the two germline ends. The germline CDR1 and CDR2 sequences are MNHNS and SASEGT. The chain's CDR3 is CASSARDGYSYEQYF. CDR3 nucleotides: TGTGCCAGCAGTGCCCGGGACGGCTACTCCTACGAGCAGTACTTC.

This sequence joins TRBV7-2 and TRBJ2-7; D remains ambiguous. Trimming shortened V by 0 bases and J by 5 bases, and 11 bases separated the two germline ends. CDR1 and CDR2 from the germline V gene are SGHTA and FQGNSA. The CDR3 runs 14 residues. CDR3 residues: CASSLARPWHEQYF. The DNA for the CDR3 is TGTGCCAGCAGCTTAGCGCGGCCCTGGCACGAGCAGTACTTC.

This clonotype has only a few counts. The chain links TRBV7-8 to TRBJ2-5, with D possibly TRBD2 on 5 matching bases. Germline assignment: CDR1 SGHVS and CDR2 FQNEAQ. V was cut by 5 bases and J by 5 bases, with 21 bases left in between. This CDR3 spans 16 amino acids. Here the CDR3 DNA reads TGTGCCAGCAGCCCACCTGGACTTCAATTAACGGAGACCCAGTACTTC. This sequence encodes CASSPPGLQLTETQYF.

The chain links TRBV29-1 to TRBJ1-5; 10 nucleotides match TRBD1. The CDR3 is 14 residues long. Germline V lookup: CDR1 SQVTM, CDR2 ANQGSEA. The trim removed 5 bases at V and 3 bases at J, leaving 4 bases unmatched. CDR3 protein: CSVTDRGHNQPQHF. The DNA of the CDR3 is TGCAGCGTTACTGACAGGGGGCACAATCAGCCCCAGCATTTT.